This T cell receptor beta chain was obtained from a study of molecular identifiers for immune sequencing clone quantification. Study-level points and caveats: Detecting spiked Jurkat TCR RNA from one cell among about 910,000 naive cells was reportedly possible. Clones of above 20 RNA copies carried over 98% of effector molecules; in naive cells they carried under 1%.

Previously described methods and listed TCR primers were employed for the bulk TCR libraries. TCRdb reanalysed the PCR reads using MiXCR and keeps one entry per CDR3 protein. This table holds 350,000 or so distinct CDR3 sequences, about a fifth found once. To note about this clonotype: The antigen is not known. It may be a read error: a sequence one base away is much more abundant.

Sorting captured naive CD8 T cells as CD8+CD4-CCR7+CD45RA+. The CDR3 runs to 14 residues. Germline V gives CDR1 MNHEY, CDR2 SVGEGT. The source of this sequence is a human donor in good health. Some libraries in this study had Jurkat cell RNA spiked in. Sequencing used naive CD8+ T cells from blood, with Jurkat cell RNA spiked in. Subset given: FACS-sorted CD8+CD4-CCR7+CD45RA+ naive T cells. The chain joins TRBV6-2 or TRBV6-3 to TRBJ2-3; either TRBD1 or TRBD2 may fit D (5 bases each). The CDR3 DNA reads TGTGCCGGCAGTTACTCGCACTGGGGGGATACGCAGTATTTT. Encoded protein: CAGSYSHWGDTQYF.